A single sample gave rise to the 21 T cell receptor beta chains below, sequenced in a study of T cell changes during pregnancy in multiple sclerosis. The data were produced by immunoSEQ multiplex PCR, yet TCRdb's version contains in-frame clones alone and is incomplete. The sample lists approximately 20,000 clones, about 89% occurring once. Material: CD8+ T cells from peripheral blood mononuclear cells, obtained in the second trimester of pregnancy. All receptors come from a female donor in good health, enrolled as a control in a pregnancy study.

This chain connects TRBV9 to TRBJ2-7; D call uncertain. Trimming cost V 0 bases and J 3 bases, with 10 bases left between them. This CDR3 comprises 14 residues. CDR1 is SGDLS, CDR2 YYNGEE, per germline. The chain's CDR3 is CASSVDMNFYEQYF. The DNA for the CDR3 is TGTGCCAGCAGCGTAGATATGAACTTCTACGAGCAGTACTTC. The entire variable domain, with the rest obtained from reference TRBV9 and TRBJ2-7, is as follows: DSGVTQTPKHLITATGQRVTLRCSPRSGDLSVYWYQQSLDQGLQFLIQYYNGEERAKGNILERFSAQQFPDLHSELNLSSLELGDSALYFCASSVDMNFYEQYFGPGTRLTVT.

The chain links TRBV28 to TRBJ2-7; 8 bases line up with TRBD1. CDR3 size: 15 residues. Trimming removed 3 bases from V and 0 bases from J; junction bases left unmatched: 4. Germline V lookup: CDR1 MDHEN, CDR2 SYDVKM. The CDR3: CASSFRGLSSYEQYF. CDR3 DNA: TGTGCCAGCAGTTTCAGGGGGCTAAGCTCCTACGAGCAGTACTTC.

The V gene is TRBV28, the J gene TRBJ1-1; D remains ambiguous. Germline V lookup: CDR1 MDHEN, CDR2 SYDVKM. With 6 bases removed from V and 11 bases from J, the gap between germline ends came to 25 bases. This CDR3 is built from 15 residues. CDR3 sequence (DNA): TGTGCCAGCAGGCCTTCAACCGAGTCCTCGCTAGACGCTTTCTTT. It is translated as CASRPSTESSLDAFF.

The CDR3 region is CASSPTDAKLANYGYTF. CDR3 coding DNA: TGCGCCAGCAGCCCCACCGATGCGAAGTTAGCTAACTATGGCTACACCTTC. V gene TRBV4-1 combines with J gene TRBJ1-2; the D is unclear. This CDR3 region has 17 residues. Trimming pared 4 bases from V and 0 bases from J, leaving 18 bases between. Germline assignment: CDR1 MGHRA and CDR2 YSYEKL.

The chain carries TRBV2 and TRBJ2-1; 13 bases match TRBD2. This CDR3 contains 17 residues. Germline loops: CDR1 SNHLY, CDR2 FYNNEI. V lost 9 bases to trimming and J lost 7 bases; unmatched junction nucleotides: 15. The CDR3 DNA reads TGTGCCAGGGGCTTCGGACTAGCGGGGGACTACCGGAATGAGCAGTTCTTC. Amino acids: CARGFGLAGDYRNEQFF.

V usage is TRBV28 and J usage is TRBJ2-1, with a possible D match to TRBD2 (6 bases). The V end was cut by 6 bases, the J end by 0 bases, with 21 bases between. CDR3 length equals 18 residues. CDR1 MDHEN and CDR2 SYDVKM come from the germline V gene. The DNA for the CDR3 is TGTGCCAGCAGCCCCGGGACTCGAGGCCTGAGCTCCTACAATGAGCAGTTCTTC. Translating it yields CASSPGTRGLSSYNEQFF.

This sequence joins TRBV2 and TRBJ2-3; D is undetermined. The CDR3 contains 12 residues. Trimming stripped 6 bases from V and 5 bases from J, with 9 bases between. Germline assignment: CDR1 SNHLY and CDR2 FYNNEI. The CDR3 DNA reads TGTGCCAGCAGGCCGCCGGTAGATACGCAGTATTTT. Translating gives CASRPPVDTQYF.

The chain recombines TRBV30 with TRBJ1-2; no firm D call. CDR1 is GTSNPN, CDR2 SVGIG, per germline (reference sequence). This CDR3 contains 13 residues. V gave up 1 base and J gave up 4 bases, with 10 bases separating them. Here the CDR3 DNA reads TGTGCCTGGAGTGAAGCGGAAGGCTATGGCTACACCTTC. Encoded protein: CAWSEAEGYGYTF.

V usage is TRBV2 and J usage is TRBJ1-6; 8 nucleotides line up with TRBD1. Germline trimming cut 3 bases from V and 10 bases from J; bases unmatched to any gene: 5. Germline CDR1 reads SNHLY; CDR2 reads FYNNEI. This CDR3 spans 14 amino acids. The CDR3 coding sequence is TGTGCCAGCAGTGATTGGACAGGGAAATCACCCCTCCACTTT. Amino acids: CASSDWTGKSPLHF.

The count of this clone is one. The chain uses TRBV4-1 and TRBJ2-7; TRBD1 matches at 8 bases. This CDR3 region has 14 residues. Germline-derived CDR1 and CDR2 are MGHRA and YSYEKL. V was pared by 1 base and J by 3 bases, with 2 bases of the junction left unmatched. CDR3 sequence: CASSQGTGLYEQYF. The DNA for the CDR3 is TGCGCCAGCAGCCAAGGGACAGGGCTCTACGAGCAGTACTTC.

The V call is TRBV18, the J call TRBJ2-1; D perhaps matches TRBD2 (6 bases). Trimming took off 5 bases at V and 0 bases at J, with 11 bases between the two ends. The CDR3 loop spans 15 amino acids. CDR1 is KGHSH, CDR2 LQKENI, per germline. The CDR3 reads CASSYRGNSYNEQFF. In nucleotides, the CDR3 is TGTGCCAGCTCATATCGGGGGAACTCCTACAATGAGCAGTTCTTC. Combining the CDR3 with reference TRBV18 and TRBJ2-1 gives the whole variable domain NAGVMQNPRHLVRRRGQEARLRCSPMKGHSHVYWYRQLPEEGLKFMVYLQKENIIDESGMPKERFSAEFPKEGPSILRIQQVVRGDSAAYFCASSYRGNSYNEQFFGPGTRLTVL.

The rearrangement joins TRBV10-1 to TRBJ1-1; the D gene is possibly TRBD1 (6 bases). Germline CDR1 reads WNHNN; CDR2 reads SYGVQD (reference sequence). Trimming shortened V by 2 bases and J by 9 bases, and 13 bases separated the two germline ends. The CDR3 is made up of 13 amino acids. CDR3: CASSERTVLQAFF. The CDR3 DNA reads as TGCGCCAGCAGTGAGCGGACAGTTCTTCAAGCTTTCTTT.

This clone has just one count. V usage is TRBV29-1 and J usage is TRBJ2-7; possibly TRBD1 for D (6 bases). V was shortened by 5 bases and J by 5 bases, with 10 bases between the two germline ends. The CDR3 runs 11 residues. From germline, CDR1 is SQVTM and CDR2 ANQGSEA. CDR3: CSVQGTHEQYF. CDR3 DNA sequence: TGCAGCGTTCAGGGGACCCACGAGCAGTACTTC.

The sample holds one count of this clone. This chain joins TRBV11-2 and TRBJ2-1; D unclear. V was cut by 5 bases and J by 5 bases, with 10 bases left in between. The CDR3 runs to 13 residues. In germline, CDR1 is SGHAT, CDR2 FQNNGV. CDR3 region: CASSTTHHNEQFF. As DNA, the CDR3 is TGTGCCAGCAGCACAACACATCACAATGAGCAGTTCTTC.

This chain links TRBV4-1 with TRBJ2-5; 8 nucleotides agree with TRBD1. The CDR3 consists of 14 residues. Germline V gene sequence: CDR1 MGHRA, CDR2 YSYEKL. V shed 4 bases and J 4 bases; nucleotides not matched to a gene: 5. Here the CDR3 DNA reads TGCGCCAGCAGCCCGATGACAGGGGTAGAGACCCAGTACTTC. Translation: CASSPMTGVETQYF.

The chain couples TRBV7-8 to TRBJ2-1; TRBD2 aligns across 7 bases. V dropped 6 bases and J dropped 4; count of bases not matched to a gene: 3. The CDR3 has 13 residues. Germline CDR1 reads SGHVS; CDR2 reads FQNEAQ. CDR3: CASRPAGYNEQFF. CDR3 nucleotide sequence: TGTGCCAGCAGACCAGCGGGGTACAATGAGCAGTTCTTC.

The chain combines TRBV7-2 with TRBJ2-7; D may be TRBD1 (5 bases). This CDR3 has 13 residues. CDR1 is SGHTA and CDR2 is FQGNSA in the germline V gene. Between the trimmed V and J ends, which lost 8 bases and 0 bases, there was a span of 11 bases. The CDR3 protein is CASDQGYSYEQYF. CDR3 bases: TGTGCCAGCGATCAGGGCTACTCCTACGAGCAGTACTTC.

The CDR3 spells CASSLVGGADYEQFF. CDR3 DNA: TGTGCCAGCAGCTTAGTGGGGGGGGCCGATTATGAGCAGTTCTTC. The V and J genes are TRBV11-2 and TRBJ2-1, with D perhaps TRBD2 (7 bases). Per germline, CDR1 SGHAT and CDR2 FQNNGV. Trimming removed 1 base from V and 8 bases from J, with 15 bases in between. The CDR3 length is 15 residues.

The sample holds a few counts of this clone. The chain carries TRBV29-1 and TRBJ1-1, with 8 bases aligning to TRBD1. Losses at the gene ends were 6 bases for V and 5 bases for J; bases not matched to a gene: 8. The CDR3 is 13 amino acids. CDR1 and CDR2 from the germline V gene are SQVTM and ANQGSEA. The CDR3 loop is CSVQTGEGTEAFF. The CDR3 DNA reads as TGCAGCGTACAGACAGGGGAAGGGACTGAAGCTTTCTTT.

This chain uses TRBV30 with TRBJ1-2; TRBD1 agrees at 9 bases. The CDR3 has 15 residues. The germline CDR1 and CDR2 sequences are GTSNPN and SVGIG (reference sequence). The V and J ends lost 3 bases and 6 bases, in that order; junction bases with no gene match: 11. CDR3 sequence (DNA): TGTGCCTGGAGGGATAAAACAGGGGGCGCGGATGGCTACACCTTC. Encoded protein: CAWRDKTGGADGYTF.

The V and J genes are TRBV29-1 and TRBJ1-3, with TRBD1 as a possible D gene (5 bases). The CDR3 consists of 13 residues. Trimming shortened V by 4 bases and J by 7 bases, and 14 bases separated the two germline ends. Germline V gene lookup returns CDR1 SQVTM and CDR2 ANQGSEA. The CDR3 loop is CSVVKGRWNTIYF. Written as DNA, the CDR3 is TGCAGCGTTGTTAAGGGGCGGTGGAACACCATATATTTT.